These T cell receptor beta chains were read from a single sample in a study of blood T cell repertoires in COVID-19. The assay was immunoSEQ multiplex PCR, and TCRdb's table has in-frame clones only and misses some. The sample records around 100,000 clones, 89% being singletons. Sequenced input: peripheral blood. These TCRs come from a woman aged 60-70 years with acute or convalescent COVID-19. Both conserved end residues are part of each CDR3. Fields, in order: J gene, D gene, V gene, clone size, CDR3 DNA, CDR3 protein. The D gene is left open where the match is weak. Expanded clones get a size class; other rows say once, few or many, or leave the size out.

TRBJ1-2 TRBD1 TRBV28 . TGTGCCAGCAGTTGGGTACCGGGACAGGGGAACAATGGCTACACCTTC CASSWVPGQGNNGYTF
TRBJ2-2 TRBD2 TRBV18 once TGTGCCAGCTCACCCGTGACTAGCGGGAGCCCTACCACCGGGGAGCTGTTTTTT CASSPVTSGSPTTGELFF
TRBJ1-2 TRBD1 TRBV7-8 . TGTGCCAGCAGCTTCGACAGGGTCGGAGGCTACACCTTC CASSFDRVGGYTF
TRBJ1-3 . TRBV6-6 . TGTGCCAGCAGTTACTTTCAGGATGGCTCTGGAAACACCATATATTTT CASSYFQDGSGNTIYF
TRBJ1-2 TRBD1 TRBV5-1 . TGCGCCAGCAGCCCATCCGGGACAGGGCTAGGAAACTATGGCTACACCTTC CASSPSGTGLGNYGYTF
TRBJ2-5 . TRBV27 . TGTGCCAGCGGACAACACAGGGCTGACGAGACCCAGTACTTC CASGQHRADETQYF
TRBJ1-1 TRBD1 TRBV6-5 . TGTGCCAGCAGCACCACAGGGGGCAGGACTGAAGCTTTCTTT CASSTTGGRTEAFF
TRBJ2-3 TRBD1 TRBV12-3/TRBV12-4 . TGTGCCAGCAGTGGGGGACAGACAGATACGCAGTATTTT CASSGGQTDTQYF
TRBJ1-1 . TRBV28 . TGTGCCAGCAGTTTCAGTCAGGGGCAGGTAACTTCTGAAGCTTTCTTT CASSFSQGQVTSEAFF
TRBJ2-2 TRBD1 TRBV6-2/TRBV6-3 . TGTGCCAGCAGTCACCCTAGGGTAGGGGGCGCGTCCGGGGAGCTGTTTTTT CASSHPRVGGASGELFF
TRBJ1-2 . TRBV15 . TGTGCCACCAGCAGAGGGAGAGGGGGGGATTATGGCTACACCTTC CATSRGRGGDYGYTF
TRBJ1-1 . TRBV11-3 . TGTGCCAGCAGCTTCTTTTCAGGGATGAACACTGAAGCTTTCTTT CASSFFSGMNTEAFF
TRBJ2-1 . TRBV28 . TGTGCCAGCTGGACTACCAGCTCCTACAATGAGCAGTTCTTC CASWTTSSYNEQFF
TRBJ2-1 TRBD2 TRBV4-1 . TGCGCCAGCAGCCAAGACGGGGGGGACCCAGGGAGAGAGCAGTTCTTC CASSQDGGDPGREQFF
TRBJ2-1 TRBD2 TRBV5-1 . TGCGCCAGCAGCTGGCACGCAGCGGGAGCCCGGGAGCAGTTCTTC CASSWHAAGAREQFF
TRBJ1-6 TRBD1 TRBV25-1 . TGTGCCAGCAGTGAGTCCGGGACAGCGAATTCACCCCTCCACTTT CASSESGTANSPLHF
TRBJ1-4 TRBD1 TRBV6-5 . TGTGCCAGCAGTACCAGGGGGCCTAATGAAAAACTGTTTTTT CASSTRGPNEKLFF
TRBJ2-3 TRBD1 TRBV19 . TGTGCCAGTAGCCCACAGGGGGCGGGAGATACGCAGTATTTT CASSPQGAGDTQYF
TRBJ1-5 . TRBV2 . TGTGCCAGCAAAATGGAGGGGCGAGGCAATCAGCCCCAGCATTTT CASKMEGRGNQPQHF
TRBJ2-7 . TRBV3-1/TRBV3-2 . TGTGCCAGCAGCCTCAGAACCCTCGGACTAAACGAGCAGTACTTC CASSLRTLGLNEQYF
TRBJ2-1 . TRBV9 . TGTGCCAGCAGCGCCCATGGAGGGGGGACAGACAATGAGCAGTTCTTC CASSAHGGGTDNEQFF
TRBJ2-1 TRBD2 TRBV28 . TGTGCCAGCGGTACTAGCGGGGGAAATGAGCAGTTCTTC CASGTSGGNEQFF